This T cell receptor beta chain was identified during a study of shared clonotypes between healthy human individuals. Assay used: immunoSEQ multiplex PCR; TCRdb lists only in-frame clones, some missing. The repertoire holds some 1,600,000 clones, with 98% as singletons. Caucasian adults living in Nashville, Tennessee, provided all samples. Splitting of CD4+ cells produced CD45RA+ naive and CD45RA-negative memory subsets. The study's findings and limits: Non-shared clonotypes had lower generation probabilities than those shared by all four donors.

The germline V gene encodes CDR1 MNHEY and CDR2 SVGAGI. The CDR3 has 14 amino acids. The ends lost 5 bases at V and 6 bases at J; junction bases unmatched: 7. Remarks on this clone: Its antigen is unknown.

This clonotype originated in a young man in good health. V and J are TRBV6-5 and TRBJ2-1, with 7 positions matching TRBD1. The source material was naive CD4+ T cells sorted from blood. Subset in this sample: CD45RA+ positively selected. CDR3 amino acids: CASSTRQGRNEQFF. CDR3 coding DNA: TGTGCCAGCAGTACCCGACAGGGACGCAATGAGCAGTTCTTC.